This TCR beta chain was sequenced for a study of beta chain features in type 1 diabetes. Findings and caveats of the study: Patients with type 1 diabetes carried fewer insertions and had more deletions at their VDJ junctions. In every one of the four CD4+ subsets, TCRB CDR3s were moderately but significantly shorter in Type 1 diabetes patients.

TCRB transcripts that were expressed got sequenced, as all of the isolated RNA had been reverse transcribed. Clones were read by immunoSEQ multiplex PCR, and TCRdb kept only the in-frame ones, dropping some. The sample carries 640,000 or so clones, 13% recorded once. Germline V gene lookup returns CDR1 MGHDK and CDR2 SYGVNS. V was trimmed by 3 bases and J by 0 bases, leaving 13 bases between them. CDR3 length: 16 amino acids. The sample holds a few counts of this clone. What it recognizes is unknown. The sequence was collected from a young man with type 1 diabetes. Sequencing was done on a sample of naive CD4+ T cells from blood. The V gene is TRBV25-1, the J gene TRBJ2-3, with D perhaps TRBD1 or TRBD2 (5 bases each). CDR3: CASSDIFGASTDTQYF. CDR3 DNA sequence: TGTGCCAGCAGTGATATTTTCGGGGCTAGCACAGATACGCAGTATTTT. The variable domain in full, with the rest retrieved from reference TRBV25-1 and TRBJ2-3, is EADIYQTPRYLVIGTGKKITLECSQTMGHDKMYWYQQDPGMELHLIHYSYGVNSTEKGDLSSESTVSRIRTEHFPLTLESARPSHTSQYLCASSDIFGASTDTQYFGPGTRLTVL.